These 4 T cell receptor beta chains were all obtained from the same sample, sequenced in a study of blood T cell repertoires in COVID-19. TCRdb's table, derived via immunoSEQ multiplex PCR, lists solely in-frame clones and lacks some. The repertoire includes just over 650,000 clones, 85% to 90% of them detected once, and 0.2% to 0.3% sits in the top ten. The sample taken for sequencing was peripheral blood. The receptors derive from a young woman with acute or convalescent COVID-19.

A single count supports this clone. The gene calls are TRBV6-1 and TRBJ1-3, with TRBD1 identical over 7 bases. The germline CDR1 and CDR2 sequences are MNHNS and SASEGT. The CDR3 length is 18 residues. Trimming took 2 bases from V and 0 from J; bases not matched to a gene: 10. CDR3 coding DNA: TGTGCCAGCAGTGAAAGGGACAGCTCCCTACTCTCTGGAAACACCATATATTTT. Translating gives CASSERDSSLLSGNTIYF.

V and J are TRBV6-5 and TRBJ1-4, with TRBD1 as a possible D gene (5 bases). V shed 5 bases and J shed 14 bases, with 12 bases lying between them. This CDR3 spans 11 amino acids. CDR1 and CDR2 (germline): MNHEY, SVGAGI. CDR3 sequence (DNA): TGTGCCAGCAGTCCCGGGGGGTTGCTGTTTTTT. Protein sequence: CASSPGGLLFF.

J is TRBJ1-6 and V is TRBV5-4; D possibly corresponds to TRBD1 (5 bases). In germline, CDR1 is SGHNT, CDR2 YYREEE (reference sequence). With 0 bases removed from V and 9 bases from J, the gap between germline ends came to 13 bases. This CDR3 has 15 amino acids. The DNA of the CDR3 is TGTGCCAGCAGCTTGGGTGCAGGGCCAGGTTCACCCCTCCACTTT. Its protein is CASSLGAGPGSPLHF. The complete variable domain, with remaining parts taken from reference TRBV5-4 and TRBJ1-6, reads ETGVTQSPTHLIKTRGQQVTLRCSSQSGHNTVSWYQQALGQGPQFIFQYYREEENGRGNFPPRFSGLQFPNYSSELNVNALELDDSALYLCASSLGAGPGSPLHFGNGTRLTVT.

The rearrangement uses TRBV4-3 and TRBJ2-6; tentatively, D is TRBD1 (6 bases). This CDR3 has 17 amino acids. Germline V gives CDR1 LGHNA, CDR2 YSLEER. The V gene lost 4 bases and the J gene lost 1 base, with 14 bases spanning the gap. The CDR3 DNA reads TGCGCCAGCAGCCCCAGGGGACCTCCTTCTGGGGCCAACGTCCTGACTTTC. Translation: CASSPRGPPSGANVLTF.